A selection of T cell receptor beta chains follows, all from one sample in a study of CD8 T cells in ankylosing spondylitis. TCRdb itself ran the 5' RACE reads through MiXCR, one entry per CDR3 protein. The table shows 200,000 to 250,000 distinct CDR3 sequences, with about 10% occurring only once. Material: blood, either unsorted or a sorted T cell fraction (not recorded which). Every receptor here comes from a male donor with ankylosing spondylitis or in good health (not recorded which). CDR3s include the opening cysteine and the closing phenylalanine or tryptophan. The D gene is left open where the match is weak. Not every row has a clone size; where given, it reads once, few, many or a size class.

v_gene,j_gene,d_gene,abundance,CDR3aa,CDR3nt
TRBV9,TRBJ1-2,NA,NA,CASSVTTSNYGYTF,TGTGCCAGCAGCGTCACCACATCTAACTATGGCTACACCTTC
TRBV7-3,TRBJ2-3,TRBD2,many,CASSRSGGRTDTQYF,TGTGCCAGCAGCCGTAGCGGGGGACGGACAGATACGCAGTATTTT
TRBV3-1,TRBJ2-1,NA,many,CASSQGLAREQFF,TGTGCCAGCAGCCAAGGGCTAGCGCGGGAGCAGTTCTTC
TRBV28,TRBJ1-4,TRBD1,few,CASSLTRDRTNEKLFF,TGTGCCAGCAGTTTAACGAGGGACAGAACAAATGAAAAACTGTTTTTT
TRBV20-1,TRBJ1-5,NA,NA,CSARDSRGNQPQHF,TGCAGTGCTAGGGACAGCCGTGGCAATCAGCCCCAGCATTTT
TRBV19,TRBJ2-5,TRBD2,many,CASGLADQETQYF,TGTGCCAGCGGGCTAGCGGATCAAGAGACCCAGTACTTC
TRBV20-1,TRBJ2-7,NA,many,CSALPFGDIRTEQYF,TGCAGTGCTCTACCCTTCGGGGACATCCGAACCGAGCAGTACTTC
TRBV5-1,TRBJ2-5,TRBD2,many,CASRRLAGGGQETQYF,TGCGCCAGCAGACGACTAGCGGGGGGTGGTCAGGAGACCCAGTACTTC
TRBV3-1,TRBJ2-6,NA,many,CASSHLIGKGFGANVLTF,TGTGCCAGCAGCCACTTGATTGGCAAAGGCTTCGGGGCCAACGTCCTGACTTTC
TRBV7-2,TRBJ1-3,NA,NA,CASGLSSGNTIYF,TGTGCCAGCGGGTTAAGCTCTGGAAACACCATATATTTT
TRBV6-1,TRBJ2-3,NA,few,CASSEDQGIRWSADTQYF,TGTGCCAGCAGTGAAGATCAGGGAATTAGGTGGTCCGCAGATACGCAGTATTTT
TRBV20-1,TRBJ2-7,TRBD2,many,CRGSTSGDYEQYF,TGCAGGGGATCCACTAGCGGGGACTACGAGCAGTACTTC
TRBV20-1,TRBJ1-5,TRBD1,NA,CSATTGDSNQPRHF,TGCAGTGCTACAACAGGGGATAGCAATCAGCCCCGGCATTTT
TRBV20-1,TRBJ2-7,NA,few,CSASTDLYEQYF,TGCAGTGCTAGTACAGACCTCTACGAGCAGTACTTC
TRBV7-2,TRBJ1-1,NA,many,CASSFEGLNTEAFF,TGTGCCAGCAGCTTTGAAGGGTTGAACACTGAAGCTTTCTTT